This TCR beta chain stems from a study of T cells expressing NK-cell markers (dated by TCRdb to 2020 to 2022). General notes on the study: Several donors provided sorted CD3+CD56+NKG2C+, CD3+CD56+NKG2C- and CD3+CD56-NKG2C+ T-cell subsets, whose TCR beta-chain repertoires were profiled. Seven of the eight sequenced donors were HCMV-seropositive and one was HCMV-seronegative. The eight sequenced donors were randomly selected healthy volunteers, three men and five women. Sequencing of the libraries produced 2 x 150 bp reads on Illumina HiSeq 2000/2500, MiSeq or NextSeq.

Remarks on this clonotype: Its antigen specificity is not known.

The paper's findings and limits, for the study overall: Those dominant clonotypes were again the most abundant among CD3+CD56-NKG2C+ cells in several donors, at about 28.3-60.1%. In roughly 6 donors, the dominant CD3+CD56+NKG2C+ clonotypes were among the top 10 CD8+ clonotypes and accounted for roughly 1.0-7.0% of CD8+ T cells. Whether the expanded NKG2C-expressing T cell clones were specific for HCMV antigens remained unclear.

To determine HCMV serostatus, a commercial ELISA kit was used to detect HCMV-specific IgG in serum. Ficoll density gradient centrifugation was used to isolate peripheral blood mononuclear cells from blood. Sequencing took place on an Illumina HiSeq 2000. The TCR beta cDNA libraries were made using 5'RACE template switching, a step that added both a universal primer site and unique molecular identifiers. Synthesis of cDNA was primed from the TCR beta constant segment and was followed by two consecutive PCR amplification steps. For the original study's pipeline: Reads were demultiplexed and grouped by UMI with MIGEC, and clonotypes were assembled and quantified with MiTCR. To exclude erroneous sequences, only TCR cDNA sequences supported by at least two reads were retained. Downstream repertoire analysis used the tcR package, and clonotypes were matched across fractions by CDR3 nucleotide sequence plus V segment. Antigen specificity was annotated against VDJdb with VDJmatch, allowing one amino acid substitution in CDR3. TCRdb reprocessed the sequencing reads and holds a single record per CDR3 protein sequence, with no DNA. The V and J calls were not made by the authors but by TCRdb's processing. The sample table gives about 460,000 distinct CDR3 sequences. The ten largest clones add up to roughly 1.4% of the sample.

CDR1 is given as MRHNA and CDR2 as SNTAGT, both from the germline V gene. The CDR3 goes from the cysteine to the phenylalanine over 13 residues. DNA is not on record. The sample taken for sequencing was blood T cells: a sorted CD56 or NKG2C T cell subset, CD4+ or CD8+ T cells, or bulk PBMC T cells (not recorded which). The rearrangement combines TRBV6-4 with TRBJ2-1; the D call from TCRdb, TRBD2, cannot be confirmed without DNA. The receptor was derived from a woman aged 45-60 years in good health. Donor details come from another sample of the same person, matched by shared clones. The CDR3 region reads CASSGEAYNEQFF.